This T cell receptor (beta chain) was profiled in a study of CD8+ T cells in alopecia areata. Whole-study findings and limits: Scalp specimens additionally yield sequences from normal skin's resident alphabeta T cells. TCR sharing across patients was less clear than in mice, possibly HLA-related. Clonality exceeded that of normal scalp in lesional scalp, most notably in alopecia totalis/universalis.

As for this clone: Its antigen is as yet unknown.

The CDR3 contains 12 residues. The V gene's germline CDR1 is GTSNPN and CDR2 SVGIG (reference sequence). Trimming cost V 2 bases and J 9 bases, with 11 bases left between them. As the sequencing template, cDNA was produced by extracting RNA and reverse transcribing it. TCRdb keeps only in-frame clones here, not all; method: immunoSEQ multiplex PCR. Of approximately 150,000 clones listed, 45% to 60% are singletons. This clonotype originated in a human donor in good health. The sequenced sample was CD4+ T cells sorted from blood. The rearrangement links TRBV30 to TRBJ2-1, with D tentatively TRBD2 (5 bases). The CDR3 protein is CAWSPTIGEQFF. The CDR3 region has the DNA TGTGCCTGGAGTCCGACTATTGGTGAGCAGTTCTTC.